The rows below give T cell receptor beta chains drawn from one sample of a study of T cells in Graves' hyperthyroidism and ophthalmopathy. TCRdb analysed the multiplex PCR reads with MiXCR anew, one entry per CDR3 protein. The table includes a few hundred thousand distinct CDR3 sequences, 13% to 15% detected once. The source material was blood. These receptors were obtained from a woman aged 45-65 years with Graves' hyperthyroidism that later progressed to Graves' ophthalmopathy. The CDR3 runs from the conserved cysteine through the conserved F or W. Each record gives: J gene, V gene, clone size, D gene, CDR3 protein, CDR3 DNA. D genes are given only for firm matches. Only some rows state a clone size, as once, few, many or a class for expanded clones.

TRBJ2-1,TRBV28,many,-,CASSLGVRDNEQFF,TGTGCCAGCAGTTTAGGGGTGAGAGACAATGAGCAGTTCTTC
TRBJ2-1,TRBV20-1,many,-,CSATPDSSSYNEQFF,TGCAGTGCTACTCCCGACTCAAGCTCCTACAATGAGCAGTTCTTC
TRBJ2-7,TRBV20-1,many,-,CSARVPDYEQYF,TGCAGTGCTAGGGTCCCAGACTACGAGCAGTACTTC
TRBJ1-5,TRBV28,many,TRBD1,CASSRTGGATQHF,TGTGCCAGCAGCCGTACAGGGGGCGCGACCCAGCATTTT
TRBJ1-1,TRBV9,many,TRBD1,CASSRGDRVNTEAFF,TGTGCCAGCAGCAGGGGGGACAGGGTGAACACTGAAGCTTTCTTT
TRBJ1-4,TRBV20-1,few,-,CSVPGRNEKLFF,TGCAGTGTTCCCGGCAGGAATGAAAAACTGTTTTTT
TRBJ2-1,TRBV2,many,TRBD2,CASSGTSGSIYEQFF,TGTGCCAGCAGTGGTACTAGCGGGAGTATCTATGAGCAGTTCTTC
TRBJ2-2,TRBV11-2,many,-,CASRLNSDTGELFF,TGTGCCAGCAGGTTGAACAGTGACACCGGGGAGCTGTTTTTT
TRBJ1-2,TRBV7-9,-,-,CASSSSSIRVYGYTF,TGTGCCAGCAGTTCCTCATCCATCAGGGTTTATGGCTACACCTTC
TRBJ2-4,TRBV28,many,-,CASSLYGNIQYF,TGTGCCAGCAGTTTATACGGAAACATTCAGTACTTC
TRBJ1-4,TRBV28,many,TRBD1,CASTVPGTGEKLFF,TGTGCCAGCACCGTCCCCGGGACAGGTGAAAAACTGTTTTTT
TRBJ1-2,TRBV2,many,TRBD1,CASRGQTDYYGYTF,TGTGCCAGCAGGGGACAGACAGATTACTATGGCTACACCTTC
TRBJ1-5,TRBV30,many,-,CAWMTPGGNQPQHF,TGTGCCTGGATGACGCCGGGAGGGAATCAGCCCCAGCATTTT
TRBJ2-7,TRBV15,few,-,CTTSRDRGYEQYF,TGTACCACCAGCAGAGATCGGGGCTACGAGCAGTACTTC
TRBJ2-5,TRBV5-1,few,TRBD2,CASSLALYSGRPPETQYF,TGCGCCAGCAGCTTGGCCTTATATAGCGGGAGGCCCCCAGAGACCCAGTACTTC
TRBJ2-5,TRBV2,many,-,CASSEPVETQYF,TGTGCCAGCAGTGAACCTGTGGAGACCCAGTACTTC
TRBJ1-2,TRBV2,few,-,CASRDTPNYGYTF,TGTGCCAGCCGGGACACACCTAACTATGGCTACACCTTC
TRBJ2-1,TRBV2,many,TRBD2,CASSGVAGGGNEQFF,TGTGCCAGCAGTGGTGTGGCGGGAGGGGGAAATGAGCAGTTCTTC
TRBJ2-7,TRBV15,few,-,CATSSRDTDYEQYF,TGTGCCACCAGCAGCCGGGACACCGACTACGAGCAGTACTTC
TRBJ1-2,TRBV20-1,many,TRBD1,CSAKWGQGLLYGYTF,TGCAGTGCTAAGTGGGGACAGGGCCTCCTGTATGGCTACACCTTC
TRBJ2-3,TRBV29-1,many,TRBD2,CSVEASGKTDTQYF,TGCAGCGTTGAGGCTAGCGGGAAGACAGATACGCAGTATTTT
TRBJ2-7,TRBV18,-,-,CASRKDRLYEQYF,TGTGCCAGCCGGAAGGACAGACTCTACGAGCAGTACTTC
TRBJ2-7,TRBV28,many,-,CASSLQGLNYEQYF,TGTGCCAGCAGTTTACAGGGCCTCAATTACGAGCAGTACTTC
TRBJ1-1,TRBV29-1,-,-,CSVDDPQNTEAFF,TGCAGCGTTGATGACCCACAGAACACTGAAGCTTTCTTT
TRBJ2-3,TRBV24-1,-,-,CATSEFTSPDTQYF,TGTGCCACCAGTGAGTTTACTAGCCCGGATACGCAGTATTTT
TRBJ2-7,TRBV5-8,many,-,CASSLVAHTSYEQYF,TGTGCCAGCAGCTTGGTAGCGCATACCTCCTACGAGCAGTACTTC
TRBJ2-3,TRBV29-1,many,-,CSVAQAAGFTDTQYF,TGCAGCGTGGCACAGGCGGCAGGGTTCACAGATACGCAGTATTTT
TRBJ2-5,TRBV24-1,many,TRBD1,CATSDRQGKQETQYF,TGTGCCACCAGTGATCGACAGGGGAAACAAGAGACCCAGTACTTC
TRBJ2-3,TRBV28,many,TRBD1,CASSSLQGVLTDTQYF,TGTGCCAGCAGTTCACTCCAGGGGGTCCTCACAGATACGCAGTATTTT
TRBJ2-2,TRBV30,many,-,CAPRGPGTGELFF,TGTGCCCCCAGAGGCCCGGGCACCGGGGAGCTGTTTTTT
TRBJ2-7,TRBV20-1,many,TRBD2,CSASPGGISYEQYF,TGCAGTGCCAGTCCGGGGGGGATCTCCTACGAGCAGTACTTC
TRBJ1-1,TRBV18,few,-,CASSEGQNTEAFF,TGTGCCAGCTCAGAAGGACAGAACACTGAAGCTTTCTTT
TRBJ1-2,TRBV28,many,-,CASSLSSEFYGYTF,TGTGCCAGCAGTTTATCCTCAGAATTTTATGGCTACACCTTC
TRBJ2-7,TRBV28,many,-,CASSLVTETYEQYF,TGTGCCAGCAGTTTAGTGACAGAAACCTACGAGCAGTACTTC
TRBJ2-7,TRBV28,many,TRBD2,CASSPGTSDEQYF,TGTGCCAGCAGTCCCGGGACTAGCGACGAGCAGTACTTC
TRBJ2-2,TRBV13,many,-,CASSLTYRATGELFF,TGTGCCAGCAGCTTAACTTACAGGGCCACCGGGGAGCTGTTTTTT
TRBJ1-2,TRBV27,many,-,CASSHDPHGQTNYGYTF,TGTGCCAGCAGCCACGACCCTCACGGACAAACTAACTATGGCTACACCTTC
TRBJ2-7,TRBV28,-,-,CASRGAIGSLTYEQYF,TGTGCCAGCAGGGGGGCCATCGGCAGCCTAACCTACGAGCAGTACTTC
TRBJ2-7,TRBV5-1,many,-,CASSFNPGRTEQYF,TGCGCCAGCAGCTTCAATCCGGGAAGGACGGAGCAGTACTTC
TRBJ2-3,TRBV5-1,-,TRBD1,CASSLEGQYYRRTDTQYF,TGCGCCAGCAGCTTGGAGGGACAGTACTACCGCCGCACAGATACGCAGTATTTT
TRBJ2-1,TRBV4-1,once,-,CASSQSEVEPGFF,TGCGCCAGCAGCCAATCCGAGGTAGAGCCTGGTTTCTTC
TRBJ2-1,TRBV30,many,-,CAWSRINEQFF,TGTGCCTGGAGTAGGATCAATGAGCAGTTCTTC
TRBJ1-2,TRBV20-1,few,-,CSARPPRGNYGYTF,TGCAGTGCTAGACCCCCACGGGGAAACTATGGCTACACCTTC
TRBJ2-7,TRBV9,-,-,CASSATSDYEQYF,TGTGCCAGCAGCGCGACTAGTGACTACGAGCAGTACTTC
TRBJ2-1,TRBV20-1,many,-,CSARDLYGAGEQFF,TGCAGTGCTAGAGATTTGTATGGGGCCGGGGAGCAGTTCTTC
TRBJ1-4,TRBV5-1,-,-,CASSPPGVEKLFF,TGCGCCAGCAGCCCCCCAGGGGTTGAAAAACTGTTTTTT
TRBJ2-3,TRBV10-1,many,-,CASTWTPRDTQYF,TGCGCCAGCACTTGGACCCCCAGGGATACGCAGTATTTT
TRBJ2-7,TRBV20-1,many,TRBD1,CSAPNYGTGVYEQYF,TGCAGTGCTCCAAACTATGGGACAGGGGTTTACGAGCAGTACTTC
TRBJ2-1,TRBV11-2,many,-,CASSQQGNEQFF,TGTGCCAGCAGCCAACAGGGTAATGAGCAGTTCTTC
TRBJ2-3,TRBV2,-,TRBD2,CASSDASGSPISTDTQYF,TGTGCCAGCAGTGACGCTAGCGGGAGCCCCATAAGCACAGATACGCAGTATTTT
TRBJ2-1,TRBV20-1,-,TRBD2,CSARALAGVSNEQFF,TGCAGTGCTAGAGCCCTAGCGGGAGTTTCCAATGAGCAGTTCTTC
TRBJ2-7,TRBV18,few,TRBD1,CASSHRGQGDGPAYEQYF,TGTGCCAGCTCACATAGGGGACAGGGAGACGGTCCGGCCTACGAGCAGTACTTC
TRBJ2-7,TRBV6-1,many,-,CASMGIYEQYF,TGTGCCAGCATGGGGATTTACGAGCAGTACTTC